This T cell receptor beta chain originates from a study of identical twins. Ten or more counts support this clonotype. The junction does not match germline at one end; this may be a read error. Each CDR3 protein gets one entry after TCRdb re-called the 5' RACE reads with MiXCR. The sample holds 470,000 or so distinct CDR3 sequences; more than 20% are singletons and the top ten take about 3%. Germline V CDR1 and CDR2: SGHRS, YFSETQ. The CDR3 has 12 residues. These same data were also listed under a study on T cells expressing NK-cell markers. That paper notes: Sorted T-cell subsets CD3+CD56+NKG2C+, CD3+CD56+NKG2C- and CD3+CD56-NKG2C+ were TCR beta-sequenced.

The receptor comes from a woman aged 18-35 years in good health. This chain links TRBV5-1 with TRBJ2-5; no reliable D call. Sequencing input: CD4+ T cells sorted from blood. The CDR3 DNA sequence: TGTGCCAGCAGCTTTCCGGGAGAGACCCAGTACTTC. This translates into CASSFPGETQYF.